The 14 T cell receptor beta chains in this list originate from one sample, sequenced in a study of T cell responses to AZD1222 COVID-19 vaccine. Sequencing used immunoSEQ multiplex PCR; TCRdb keeps in-frame clones, though not all of them. Among 35,000 to 50,000 clones, roughly 75% were seen once, and the ten largest hold less than 25%. The sequencing here drew on peripheral blood, taken 28 days after the second dose of the MenACWY control vaccine. Receptors originate from an adult who received the MenACWY meningococcal vaccine as a control.

This chain connects TRBV15 to TRBJ1-5, with D perhaps TRBD1 (6 bases). V shed 3 bases and J shed 5 bases, with 14 bases lying between them. Germline V gives CDR1 LNHNV, CDR2 YYDKDF (reference sequence). This CDR3 region has 15 residues. CDR3 sequence (DNA): TGTGCCACCAGCAGGGGGTACAGGGATGATCAGCCCCAGCATTTT. Protein product: CATSRGYRDDQPQHF.

V usage is TRBV27 and J usage is TRBJ2-5; D is undetermined. The CDR3 contains 12 residues. Germline V lookup: CDR1 MNHEY, CDR2 SMNVEV (reference sequence). V was pared by 5 bases and J by 4 bases, with 8 bases between. The CDR3 DNA sequence: TGTGCCAGCAGTACCCGAGGAGAGACCCAGTACTTC. Its translation: CASSTRGETQYF.

The CDR3 sequence is CASSPQREGRSEQFF. CDR3 sequence (DNA): TGTGCCAGCAGCCCTCAGCGGGAGGGTCGGAGTGAGCAGTTCTTC. This chain links TRBV14 with TRBJ2-1; 10 positions match TRBD2. The CDR3 runs 15 residues. From germline, CDR1 is SGHDN and CDR2 FVKESK. The junction had 9 bases not matched to a gene; V was cut back by 4 bases and J by 9 bases.

Only one count was recorded for this clone. V and J are TRBV2 and TRBJ2-2; maybe TRBD1 (6 bases). This CDR3 has 13 amino acids. Trimming left V 7 bases short and J 1 base short, with 7 bases between. Germline CDR1 and CDR2: SNHLY and FYNNEI. Here the CDR3 reads CASNRENTGELFF. CDR3 DNA sequence: TGTGCCAGCAACAGGGAGAACACCGGGGAGCTGTTTTTT.

The rearrangement joins TRBV5-1 to TRBJ1-2, with TRBD1 identical over 8 bases. The V segment lost 1 base and the J segment 2 bases; nucleotides outside the gene matches: 7. This CDR3 comprises 16 residues. Germline CDR1 is SGHRS and CDR2 is YFSETQ. Written as DNA, the CDR3 is TGCGCCAGCAGCTTGCAGGGGGCGCCCCCCAACTATGGCTACACCTTC. It is translated as CASSLQGAPPNYGYTF.

The V gene is TRBV19, the J gene TRBJ1-1; TRBD1 agrees at 10 bases. The length of the CDR3 is 16 residues. CDR1 is LNHDA, CDR2 SQIVND, per germline (reference sequence). V was clipped by 3 bases and J by 5 bases; unmatched bases: 9. The CDR3 spells CASSIGGDRGGTEAFF. The CDR3 nucleotides are TGTGCCAGTAGTATTGGAGGGGACAGGGGAGGAACTGAAGCTTTCTTT.

This chain's CDR3 is CAWSVLPVAGEKETQYF. In nucleotides, the CDR3 is TGTGCCTGGAGTGTACTTCCGGTAGCGGGAGAAAAAGAGACCCAGTACTTC. J is TRBJ2-5 and V is TRBV30; 9 nucleotides match TRBD2. CDR1 is GTSNPN, CDR2 SVGIG, per germline (reference sequence). The V segment lost 0 bases and the J segment 3 bases; nucleotides outside the gene matches: 11. The CDR3 loop spans 17 amino acids.

The genes are TRBV25-1 and TRBJ1-2, with 7 bases lining up with TRBD1. The V gene's germline CDR1 is MGHDK and CDR2 SYGVNS. V gave up 5 bases and J gave up 4 bases; unmatched junction bases: 4. The length of the CDR3 is 13 residues. The CDR3 sequence is CASSRQGSYGYTF. Written as DNA, the CDR3 is TGTGCCAGCAGTCGACAGGGAAGCTATGGCTACACCTTC.

In this sample, this clone turned up once. The CDR3 coding sequence is TGTGCCAGCAGCCCAAGGGACAGGGGAAACACTGAAGCTTTCTTT. Translation gives CASSPRDRGNTEAFF. The J gene is TRBJ1-1, the V gene TRBV9, with 10 bases aligning to TRBD1. This CDR3 comprises 15 residues. CDR1 and CDR2 (germline): SGDLS, YYNGEE. V dropped 4 bases and J dropped 2; count of bases not matched to a gene: 5.

The gene calls are TRBV30 and TRBJ2-7; D not resolved. The J call is uncertain, as TRBJ2-1 better fits the DNA end. CDR1 and CDR2 from the germline V gene are GTSNPN and SVGIG (reference sequence). CDR3 length equals 12 residues. The CDR3 sequence: CAWSVPHNEQFF. CDR3 nucleotide sequence: TGTGCCTGGAGTGTCCCCCACAATGAGCAGTTCTTC.

The chain recombines TRBV19 with TRBJ2-5; D is possibly TRBD1 (5 bases). Trimming stripped 1 base from V and 5 bases from J, with 8 bases between. This CDR3 is built from 13 residues. Germline CDR1 reads LNHDA; CDR2 reads SQIVND (reference sequence). The CDR3 is CASSIAAGETQYF. CDR3 bases: TGTGCCAGTAGTATAGCGGCAGGGGAGACCCAGTACTTC.

The chain combines TRBV7-8 with TRBJ2-7; 9 positions match TRBD2. J gave up 6 bases and V 5 bases, and 8 bases lay outside the gene matches. Germline CDR1 reads SGHVS; CDR2 reads FQNEAQ. There are 14 residues in the CDR3. The CDR3 DNA follows: TGTGCCAGCAGCGGGACTAGCTTTTCGGGCGAGCAGTACGTC. This encodes CASSGTSFSGEQYV.

The genes are TRBV5-6 and TRBJ1-5; tentative D call: TRBD1 (5 bases). The CDR3 is 15 amino acids. The V and J ends lost 0 bases and 3 bases respectively, with 10 bases between them. CDR1 and CDR2 from the germline V gene are SGHDT and YYEEEE. The CDR3 region has the DNA TGTGCCAGCAGCTTGGGCGGGGCCACCAATCAGCCCCAGCATTTT. It translates to CASSLGGATNQPQHF.

The V gene is TRBV14, the J gene TRBJ1-2, with 7 positions matching TRBD1. The CDR3 contains 13 residues. V was pared by 2 bases and J by 7 bases, with 4 bases of the junction left unmatched. Germline V gives CDR1 SGHDN, CDR2 FVKESK. DNA for the CDR3: TGTGCCAGCAGCCAAAGGGGGCAGGGTGGCTACACCTTC. Translation gives CASSQRGQGGYTF.